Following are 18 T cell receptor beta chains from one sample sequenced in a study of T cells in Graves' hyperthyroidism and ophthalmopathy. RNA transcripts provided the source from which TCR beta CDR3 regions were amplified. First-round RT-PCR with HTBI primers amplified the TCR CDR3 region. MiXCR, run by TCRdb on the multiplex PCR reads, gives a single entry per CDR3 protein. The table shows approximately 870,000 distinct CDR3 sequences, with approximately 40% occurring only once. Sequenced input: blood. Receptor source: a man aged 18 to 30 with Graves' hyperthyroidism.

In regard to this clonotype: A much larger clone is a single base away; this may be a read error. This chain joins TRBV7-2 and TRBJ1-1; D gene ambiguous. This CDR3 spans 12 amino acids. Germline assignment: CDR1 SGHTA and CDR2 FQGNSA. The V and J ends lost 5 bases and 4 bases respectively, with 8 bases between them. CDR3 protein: CASSLQTTEAFF. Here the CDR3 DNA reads TGTGCCAGCAGCCTGCAAACCACTGAAGCTTTCTTT.

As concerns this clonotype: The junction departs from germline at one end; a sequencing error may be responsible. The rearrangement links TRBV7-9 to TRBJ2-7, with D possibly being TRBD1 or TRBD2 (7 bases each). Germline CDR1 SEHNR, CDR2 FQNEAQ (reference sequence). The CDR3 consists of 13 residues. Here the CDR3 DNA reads TGCGCCAGCAGCCGGGGAGGGGGCCACGAGCAGTACTTC. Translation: CASSRGGGHEQYF.

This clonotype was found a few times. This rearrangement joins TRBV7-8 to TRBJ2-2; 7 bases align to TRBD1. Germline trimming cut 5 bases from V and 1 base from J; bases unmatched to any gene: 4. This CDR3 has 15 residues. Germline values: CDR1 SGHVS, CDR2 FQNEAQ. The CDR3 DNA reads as TGTGCCAGCAGCAAGGACAGGTGGAACACCGGGGAGCTGTTTTTT. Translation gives CASSKDRWNTGELFF.

CDR3 nucleotide sequence: TGCAGCGTTGAAGGCCAGCGGGGGGGCTCCGGGGAGCAGTACTTC. Its protein is CSVEGQRGGSGEQYF. The chain recombines TRBV29-1 with TRBJ2-7; 10 nucleotides match TRBD2. J was trimmed by 7 bases and V by 1 base; bases with no gene match: 10. The CDR3 consists of 15 residues. The germline V gene encodes CDR1 SQVTM and CDR2 ANQGSEA.

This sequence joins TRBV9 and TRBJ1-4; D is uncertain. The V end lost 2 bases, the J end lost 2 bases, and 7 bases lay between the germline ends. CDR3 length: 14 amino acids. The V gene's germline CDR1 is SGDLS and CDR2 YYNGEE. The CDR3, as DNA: TGTGCCAGCAGCGTCGACCCGACTAATGAAAAACTGTTTTTT. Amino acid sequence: CASSVDPTNEKLFF.

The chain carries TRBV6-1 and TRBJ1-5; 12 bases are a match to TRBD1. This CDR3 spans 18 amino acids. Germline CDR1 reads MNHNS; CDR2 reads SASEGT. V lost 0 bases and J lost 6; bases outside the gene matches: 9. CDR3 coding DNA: TGTGCCAGCAGTGAAGCGCTTCGGGGGACAGGGGGCTCTCAGCCCCAGCATTTT. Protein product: CASSEALRGTGGSQPQHF.

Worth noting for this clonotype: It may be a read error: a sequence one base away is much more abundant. This CDR3 is CASSSADSTEAFF. CDR3 sequence (DNA): TGTGCCAGCAGCTCGGCAGATAGCACTGAAGCTTTCTTT. This rearrangement joins TRBV7-8 to TRBJ1-1; D uncertain. The V gene lost 4 bases and the J gene lost 4 bases, with 10 bases spanning the gap. The CDR3 sequence is 13 residues long. The germline V gene encodes CDR1 SGHVS and CDR2 FQNEAQ.

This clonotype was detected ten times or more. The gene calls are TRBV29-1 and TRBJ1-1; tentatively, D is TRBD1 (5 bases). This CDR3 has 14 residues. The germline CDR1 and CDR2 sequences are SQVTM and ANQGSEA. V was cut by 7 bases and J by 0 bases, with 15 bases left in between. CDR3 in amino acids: CSAGPGLMNTEAFF. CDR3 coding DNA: TGCAGCGCCGGACCGGGACTGATGAACACTGAAGCTTTCTTT.

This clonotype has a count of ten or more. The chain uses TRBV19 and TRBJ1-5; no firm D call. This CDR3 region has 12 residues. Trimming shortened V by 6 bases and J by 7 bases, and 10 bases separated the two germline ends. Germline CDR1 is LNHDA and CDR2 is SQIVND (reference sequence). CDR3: CASSGNKQPQHF. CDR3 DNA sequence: TGTGCCAGTAGCGGGAACAAGCAGCCCCAGCATTTT.

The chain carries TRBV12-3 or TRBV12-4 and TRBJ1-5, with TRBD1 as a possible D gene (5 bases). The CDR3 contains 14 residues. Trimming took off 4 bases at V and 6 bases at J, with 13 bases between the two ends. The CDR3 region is CASSWGGGSQPQHF. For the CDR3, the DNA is TGTGCCAGCAGTTGGGGGGGAGGGAGTCAGCCCCAGCATTTT.

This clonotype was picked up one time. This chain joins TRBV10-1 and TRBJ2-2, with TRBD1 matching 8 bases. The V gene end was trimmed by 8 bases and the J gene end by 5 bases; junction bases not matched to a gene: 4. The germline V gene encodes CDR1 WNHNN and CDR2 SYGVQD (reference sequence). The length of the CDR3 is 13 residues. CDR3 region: CASATGGTGELFF. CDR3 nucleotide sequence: TGCGCCAGCGCTACAGGGGGGACCGGGGAGCTGTTTTTT.

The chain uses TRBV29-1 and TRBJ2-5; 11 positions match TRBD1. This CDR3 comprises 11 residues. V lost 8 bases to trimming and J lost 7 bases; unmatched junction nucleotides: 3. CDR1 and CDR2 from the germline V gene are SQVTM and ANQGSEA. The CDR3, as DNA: TGCAGCCTAGGGACAGGGGGGACCCAGTACTTC. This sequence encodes CSLGTGGTQYF.

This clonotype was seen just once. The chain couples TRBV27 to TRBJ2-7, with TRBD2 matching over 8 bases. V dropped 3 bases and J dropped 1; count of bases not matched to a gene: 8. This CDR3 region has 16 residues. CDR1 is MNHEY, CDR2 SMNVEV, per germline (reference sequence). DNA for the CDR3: TGTGCCAGCAGTTTCTCCGGGGCGGGAGGTTCCTACGAGCAGTACTTC. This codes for CASSFSGAGGSYEQYF.

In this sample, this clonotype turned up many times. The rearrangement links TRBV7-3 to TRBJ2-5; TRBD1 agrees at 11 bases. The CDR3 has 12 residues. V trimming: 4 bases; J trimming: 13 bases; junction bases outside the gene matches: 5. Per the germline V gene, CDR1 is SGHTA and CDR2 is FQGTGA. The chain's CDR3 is CASSSGQGASYF. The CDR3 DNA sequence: TGTGCCAGCAGCTCCGGACAGGGGGCTTCGTACTTC. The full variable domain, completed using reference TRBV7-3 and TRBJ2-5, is GAGVSQTPSNKVTEKGKYVELRCDPISGHTALYWYRQSLGQGPEFLIYFQGTGAADDSGLPNDRFFAVRPEGSVSTLKIQRTERGDSAVYLCASSSGQGASYFGPGTRLLVL.

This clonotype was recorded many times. Here the CDR3 reads CSARGGGQDSYEQYF. CDR3 nucleotides: TGCAGTGCTAGAGGCGGCGGGCAGGACTCCTACGAGCAGTACTTC. This chain joins TRBV20-1 and TRBJ2-7; D is possibly TRBD2 (5 bases). CDR3 length: 15 amino acids. Per germline, CDR1 DFQATT and CDR2 SNEGSKA (reference sequence). V lost 1 base and J lost 0, with 13 bases in between.

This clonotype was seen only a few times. CDR3 protein: CASSEGGTHLYEQYF. CDR3 DNA sequence: TGTGCCAGCAGTGAAGGGGGGACACACCTCTACGAGCAGTACTTC. The rearrangement joins TRBV2 to TRBJ2-7; the D gene is possibly TRBD1 (6 bases). There are 15 residues in the CDR3. Germline V CDR1 and CDR2: SNHLY, FYNNEI. The V and J ends lost 1 base and 3 bases respectively, with 13 bases between them.

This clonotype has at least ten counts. This CDR3 is CASSLWDRANYGYTF. The CDR3 DNA reads as TGTGCCAGCAGCTTATGGGACAGGGCTAACTATGGCTACACCTTC. The rearrangement joins TRBV7-9 to TRBJ1-2, with TRBD1 matching 9 bases. CDR3 length equals 15 residues. The V gene end was trimmed by 2 bases and the J gene end by 0 bases; junction bases not matched to a gene: 1. CDR1 is SEHNR and CDR2 is FQNEAQ in the germline V gene (reference sequence).

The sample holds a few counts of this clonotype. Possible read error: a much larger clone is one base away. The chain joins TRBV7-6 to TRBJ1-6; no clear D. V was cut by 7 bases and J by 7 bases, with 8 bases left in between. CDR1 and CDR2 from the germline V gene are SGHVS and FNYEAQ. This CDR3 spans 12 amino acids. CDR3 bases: TGTGCCAGCACCCGAGGGAATTCACCCCTCCACTTT. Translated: CASTRGNSPLHF.